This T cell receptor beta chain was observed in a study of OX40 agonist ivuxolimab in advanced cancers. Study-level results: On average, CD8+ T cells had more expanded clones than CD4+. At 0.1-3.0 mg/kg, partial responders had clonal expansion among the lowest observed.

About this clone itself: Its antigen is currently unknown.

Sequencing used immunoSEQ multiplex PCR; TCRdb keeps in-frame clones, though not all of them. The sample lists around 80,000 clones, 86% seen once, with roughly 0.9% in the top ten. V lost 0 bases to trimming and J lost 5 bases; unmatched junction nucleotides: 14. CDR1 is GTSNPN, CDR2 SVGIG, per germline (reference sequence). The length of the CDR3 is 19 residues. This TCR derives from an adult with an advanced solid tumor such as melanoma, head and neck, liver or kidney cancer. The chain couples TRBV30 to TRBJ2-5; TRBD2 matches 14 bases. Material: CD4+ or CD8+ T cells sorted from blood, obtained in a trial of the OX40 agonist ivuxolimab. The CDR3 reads CAWSVLQTSGRARVETQYF. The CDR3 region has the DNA TGTGCCTGGAGTGTACTCCAGACTAGCGGGAGGGCTCGGGTGGAGACCCAGTACTTC.